Described below is a single T cell receptor beta chain sequence and its context. Its antigen specificity is not known. Per-base qualities were not stored, and no clone one base away is much larger. The sample is drawn from a study of brain T cells in children with intractable seizures (TCRdb year 2021). Some background on the complete study: A NanoString immunology panel was first used to screen resected brain tissue from 40 to 55 pediatric epilepsy surgery cases for immune gene transcripts. Among the approximately 12 selected surgery cases, eight also had pre-surgery blood sequenced, leaving four with brain tissue only. Broader findings and caveats from the paper: Viral specificity was inferred only from CDR3 sequence similarity, and patients' HCMV serostatus was unknown. Because sequencing depth differed between pre- and post-surgery blood, the absence of clones from the pre-surgery sample may reflect undersampling.

The time point label corresponds to: blood from clinic visit 5 months post-surgery; TSC patient then seizure free. Surgery cases with the highest brain T cell transcript signatures were selected for TCR beta chain sequencing of brain tissue and, where available, blood. Before surgery, the patients had been given at least one anti-epileptic drug. TCR-sequenced patients were children with drug-resistant epilepsy due to tuberous sclerosis complex, focal cortical dysplasia, Rasmussen encephalitis or hemimegalencephaly. The Monarch genomic DNA purification kit was used to extract bulk genomic DNA from unsorted brain tissue and whole blood. The immunoSEQ assay was used to generate TCR beta chain sequences from genomic DNA. Turning to the authors' computational methods: CDR3 sequences not starting with the conserved framework cysteine at position 104 were manually removed. To get clonality, the normalized Shannon's Diversity Index was subtracted from one, giving values from 0 (maximal diversity) to 1 (oligoclonal). Chi-squared comparison-of-proportions tests assessed whether the same CDR3 differed in frequency between samples, such as brain versus blood. Public clonotypes were found through immuneACCESS searches, while the VDJdb browser was used to judge similarity to known antiviral clonotypes. TCRdb took this table from immuneACCESS and kept in-frame rearrangements with V and J called. Such tables lack part of the clones; where checked against another copy, unresolved V genes explain under half of the gap, and the rest is unexplained. V, J and clone size are taken as reported in that table, and D and trimming were inferred from the DNA itself. The sample table contains about 340,000 clones; only one count was recorded for approximately 93% of them. The ten largest account for roughly 5.7% of the sample.

The CDR3 spans 14 residues, from the cysteine through the phenylalanine. The kept DNA is CDR3 alone, 42 bases in frame from the first base. According to the germline V gene (reference sequence), CDR1 reads LNHDA and CDR2 reads SQIVND. Germline trimming amounts to 8 bases on V and 2 bases on J, with 9 as the count of junction bases outside the gene matches. The sample consisted of peripheral blood, taken more than 4 months after surgery. This sequence was found in a boy under two years old with tuberous sclerosis and intractable seizures. The rearranged segments are TRBV19 and TRBJ2-7; 7 central bases correspond to TRBD2. The nucleotide sequence is given as TGTGCCAGTGCCCTCGGGAGCGGGGCCTACGAGCAGTACTTC. It translates to CASALGSGAYEQYF.